Shown below are 21 T cell receptor beta chains from a single sample sequenced in a study of T cell repertoires in cytomegalovirus infection (dated by TCRdb to between 2018 and 2021). The sequencer listed for this sample is Illumina HiSeq 1500. TCRdb cleaned the public reads at Q25 with fastp, built clones with MiXCR and kept in-frame beta chains. Rows are unified per CDR3 protein, each entry keeping the most common DNA and genes. The sample profile shows about 100,000 distinct CDR3 sequences; 16% of them were found once. The top ten clonotypes cover approximately 7.6% of the sample. Material: PBMCs. The source is a human donor in good health (CMV status not recorded). Some clones in this sample may be carry-over from other donors' samples.

This clonotype has a handful of counts. The chain employs TRBV6-1 and TRBJ1-4; TRBD1 agrees at 7 bases. The germline CDR1 and CDR2 sequences are MNHNS and SASEGT. V trimming: 2 bases; J trimming: 8 bases; junction bases outside the gene matches: 14. The CDR3 is 17 amino acids. CDR3 loop: CASSERTVQGRREKLFF. In DNA, the CDR3 is TGTGCCAGCAGTGAAAGAACTGTACAGGGGAGGAGAGAAAAACTGTTTTTT.

This clonotype showed up many times. V is TRBV7-2 and J is TRBJ2-7, with 8 bases that match TRBD1. Germline V gives CDR1 SGHTA, CDR2 FQGNSA. Trimming removed 5 bases from V and 3 bases from J; junction bases left unmatched: 6. The CDR3 is 14 residues long. The CDR3: CASSLDRGSYEQYF. The CDR3 DNA reads TGTGCCAGCAGCCTTGACAGGGGAAGCTACGAGCAGTACTTC.

The sample holds many counts of this clonotype. The V and J genes are TRBV11-2 and TRBJ2-2; D is unresolved. The length of the CDR3 is 14 residues. The ends were cut back, 3 bases at V and 5 bases at J, with 10 bases in the middle. CDR1 SGHAT and CDR2 FQNNGV come from the germline V gene. The CDR3 is CASSFPRRTGELFF. CDR3 nucleotides: TGTGCCAGCAGCTTCCCTCGGCGAACCGGGGAGCTGTTTTTT.

In regard to this clonotype: This may be a read error: a much more frequent sequence differs by one nucleotide. The chain employs TRBV7-3 and TRBJ2-1; D gene uncertain. The CDR3 covers 14 residues. CDR1 is SGHTA, CDR2 FQGTGA, per germline. CDR3 sequence: CVSSLSKAYNEQFF. The CDR3 region has the DNA TGTGTCAGCAGCCTAAGTAAGGCCTACAATGAGCAGTTCTTC.

This clonotype was detected only a few times. J is TRBJ1-2 and V is TRBV20-1; 10 bases map to TRBD1. Germline loops: CDR1 DFQATT, CDR2 SNEGSKA (reference sequence). The V segment lost 5 bases and the J segment 6 bases; nucleotides outside the gene matches: 3. This CDR3 comprises 12 residues. CDR3 sequence reads: CSAWDRGDGYTF. DNA for the CDR3: TGCAGTGCTTGGGACAGGGGCGATGGCTACACCTTC.

Remarks on this clonotype: With a much larger clone just one base away, this may be a read error. The V call is TRBV28, the J call TRBJ1-2, with 7 bases lining up with TRBD1. CDR3 length: 14 residues. The junction had 4 bases not matched to a gene; V was cut back by 5 bases and J by 1 base. Germline values: CDR1 MDHEN, CDR2 SYDVKM. The CDR3 DNA reads as TGTGCCAGCAGTCAAACAGGGGTTAACTATGGCTACACCTTC. It is translated as CASSQTGVNYGYTF.

This clonotype was found a few times. The chain uses TRBV10-3 and TRBJ2-1; D ambiguous. This CDR3 has 15 residues. Germline CDR1 and CDR2: ENHRY and SYGVKD. V was pared by 0 bases and J by 4 bases, with 10 bases between. CDR3 in amino acids: CAISESIRVYNEQFF. DNA for the CDR3: TGTGCCATCAGTGAGTCGATCCGAGTTTACAATGAGCAGTTCTTC.

The gene calls are TRBV7-9 and TRBJ1-6; no definite D call. This CDR3 comprises 15 residues. Germline V gives CDR1 SEHNR, CDR2 FQNEAQ (reference sequence). Trimming removed 1 base at V and 5 bases at J, with 9 bases between. CDR3 in DNA: TGTGCCAGCAGCTTAGAGGGAACGGATAATTCACCCCTCCACTTT. Its protein is CASSLEGTDNSPLHF.

The chain couples TRBV30 to TRBJ2-4, with D perhaps TRBD1 (5 bases). The CDR3 extends over 15 amino acids. CDR1 and CDR2 (germline): GTSNPN, SVGIG (reference sequence). Trimming took off 2 bases at V and 0 bases at J, with 11 bases between the two ends. CDR3 loop: CAWSMAGIAKNIQYF. CDR3 bases: TGTGCCTGGAGTATGGCAGGGATAGCCAAAAACATTCAGTACTTC.

This clonotype was counted between two and nine times. The CDR3 here is CTSSPRGTTNYGYTF. The CDR3, as DNA: TGTACCAGCAGCCCCCGCGGGACAACTAACTATGGCTACACCTTC. The chain joins TRBV7-2 to TRBJ1-2, with D perhaps matching TRBD1 (6 bases). The CDR3 extends over 15 amino acids. The V and J ends lost 5 bases and 0 bases respectively, with 13 bases between them. Per germline, CDR1 SGHTA and CDR2 FQGNSA.

This clonotype was picked up many times. The J gene is TRBJ2-7, the V gene TRBV7-2, with D possibly TRBD2 on 7 matching bases. The CDR3 extends over 15 amino acids. The V gene lost 3 bases and the J gene lost 0 bases, with 12 bases spanning the gap. Germline loops: CDR1 SGHTA, CDR2 FQGNSA. The CDR3 sequence: CASSFRGASSYEQYF. CDR3 nucleotides: TGTGCCAGCAGCTTTCGGGGGGCCTCCTCCTACGAGCAGTACTTC. Combining the CDR3 with reference TRBV7-2 and TRBJ2-7 gives the whole variable domain GAGVSQSPSNKVTEKGKDVELRCDPISGHTALYWYRQSLGQGLEFLIYFQGNSAPDKSGLPSDRFSAERTGGSVSTLTIQRTQQEDSAVYLCASSFRGASSYEQYFGPGTRLTVT.

This clonotype was observed a handful of times. The rearrangement joins TRBV28 to TRBJ2-7, with 8 bases identical to TRBD1. The CDR3 length is 16 residues. The germline V gene encodes CDR1 MDHEN and CDR2 SYDVKM. V lost 6 bases, J lost 2 bases, and 12 bases stayed unmatched. CDR3 protein: CASSPPVGQGTYEQYF. The CDR3 DNA reads as TGTGCCAGCAGCCCCCCGGTAGGACAGGGAACCTACGAGCAGTACTTC.

This clonotype has more than one count but fewer than ten. This rearrangement joins TRBV19 to TRBJ2-1; tentatively, D is TRBD2 (7 bases). The germline gives CDR1 LNHDA, CDR2 SQIVND (reference sequence). The CDR3 runs to 15 residues. The V gene lost 1 base and the J gene lost 7 bases, with 14 bases spanning the gap. The CDR3 nucleotides read TGTGCCAGTAGTATAGTTGGGGGGGGGCGAAATGAGCAGTTCTTC. It specifies CASSIVGGGRNEQFF.

This clonotype was detected only a few times. The gene calls are TRBV27 and TRBJ2-4; 8 positions agree with TRBD1. The CDR3 runs to 15 residues. V lost 4 bases to trimming and J lost 9 bases; unmatched junction nucleotides: 11. CDR1 and CDR2 (germline): MNHEY, SMNVEV (reference sequence). The CDR3 reads CASSSKTGGRGIQYF. CDR3 nucleotides: TGTGCCAGCAGTTCAAAAACAGGGGGTAGGGGCATTCAGTACTTC.

The J gene is TRBJ1-6, the V gene TRBV5-1; the match to TRBD1 covers 7 bases. The CDR3 has 16 residues. With V trimmed by 0 bases and J by 7 bases, 7 bases remained unmatched. The germline V gene has CDR1 SGHRS and CDR2 YFSETQ. The CDR3 DNA reads as TGCGCCAGCAGCTTGGTGGGAGACAGGGTGAATTCACCCCTCCACTTT. Translating gives CASSLVGDRVNSPLHF.

The table lists this clonotype with many counts. The chain combines TRBV28 with TRBJ2-2; 9 positions agree with TRBD2. The CDR3 is 15 amino acids. The ends lost 4 bases at V and 6 bases at J; junction bases unmatched: 6. Looked up from germline, CDR1 is MDHEN and CDR2 is SYDVKM. CDR3 nucleotide sequence: TGTGCCAGCAGTTCGTGGCGGGGGGGCCCCGGGGAGCTGTTTTTT. Translation: CASSSWRGGPGELFF.

This clonotype appeared many times. The chain links TRBV4-2 to TRBJ1-6; possible D gene TRBD1, 5 bases. V was trimmed by 3 bases and J by 5 bases, leaving 14 bases between them. The CDR3 is made up of 16 amino acids. CDR1 LGHNA and CDR2 YNFKEQ come from the germline V gene. CDR3 protein: CASSQLGRADNSPLHF. CDR3 sequence (DNA): TGTGCCAGCAGCCAGTTGGGACGGGCCGATAATTCACCCCTCCACTTT.

This clonotype was seen many times. The chain carries TRBV7-2 and TRBJ1-3, with a possible D match to TRBD1 (6 bases). Deletions cut 5 bases from V and 0 bases from J, with 17 bases between. In germline, CDR1 is SGHTA, CDR2 FQGNSA. This CDR3 is 17 amino acids long. The CDR3 loop reads CASSVDTYRASGNTIYF. CDR3 DNA sequence: TGTGCCAGCAGCGTAGACACTTACAGGGCCTCTGGAAACACCATATATTTT.

The V and J genes are TRBV2 and TRBJ2-5; unclear D gene. Germline CDR1 is SNHLY and CDR2 is FYNNEI. Between the trimmed V and J ends, which lost 6 bases and 8 bases, there was a span of 19 bases. This CDR3 is built from 14 residues. The CDR3 bases are TGTGCCAGCAGAGACGGGCCTAAGAGGTCTACCCAGTACTTC. Amino acids: CASRDGPKRSTQYF.

This clonotype was seen many times. The chain combines TRBV7-2 with TRBJ1-1; D not resolved. Between the trimmed V and J ends, which lost 4 bases and 3 bases, there was a span of 9 bases. The CDR3 is made up of 13 amino acids. CDR1 SGHTA and CDR2 FQGNSA come from the germline V gene. Written as DNA, the CDR3 is TGTGCCAGCAGCTCCCAAAGTGACACTGAAGCTTTCTTT. Protein: CASSSQSDTEAFF. Looking up the rest from reference TRBV7-2 and TRBJ1-1 gives the full variable domain: GAGVSQSPSNKVTEKGKDVELRCDPISGHTALYWYRQSLGQGLEFLIYFQGNSAPDKSGLPSDRFSAERTGGSVSTLTIQRTQQEDSAVYLCASSSQSDTEAFFGQGTRLTVV.

This clonotype has only a few counts. This chain uses TRBV2 with TRBJ2-3; D gene uncertain. Trimming pared 1 base from V and 6 bases from J, leaving 11 bases between. CDR3 length: 14 amino acids. Per germline, CDR1 SNHLY and CDR2 FYNNEI. The CDR3 sequence: CASSEDGNSDTQYF. The CDR3 DNA reads as TGTGCCAGCAGTGAAGATGGGAACTCGGATACGCAGTATTTT.